What follows are 7 T cell receptor beta chains derived from one specimen sequenced in a study of lymphopenia after photon versus proton radiotherapy. Measured with immunoSEQ multiplex PCR; TCRdb has only the in-frame clones, and not every one. The sample has around 70,000 clones; roughly 93% are singletons. Material: peripheral blood, obtained from a patient treated with photon-based radiotherapy. The source of these receptors is a woman in her 70s with pancreatic cancer.

The V and J genes are TRBV30 and TRBJ1-5; D is ambiguous. CDR3 size: 13 residues. The V end lost 2 bases, the J end lost 0 bases, and 5 bases lay between the germline ends. CDR1 and CDR2 from the germline V gene are GTSNPN and SVGIG (reference sequence). CDR3 nucleotides: TGTGCCTGGAGTAGAGATAGCAATCAGCCCCAGCATTTT. This encodes CAWSRDSNQPQHF.

The chain is built from TRBV7-9 and TRBJ2-1; weak D call: TRBD2 (5 bases). Trimming removed 3 bases at V and 4 bases at J, with 10 bases between. The CDR3 sequence is 14 residues long. Germline loops: CDR1 SEHNR, CDR2 FQNEAQ (reference sequence). The CDR3 here is CASSLSTSYNEQFF. In DNA form, the CDR3 reads TGTGCCAGCAGCTTGAGTACTAGTTACAATGAGCAGTTCTTC.

The rearrangement uses TRBV19 and TRBJ2-5; TRBD2 matches 12 bases. CDR3 size: 16 residues. CDR1 is LNHDA, CDR2 SQIVND, per germline (reference sequence). V trimming: 6 bases; J trimming: 2 bases; junction bases outside the gene matches: 7. The CDR3 spells CASSGTSGSVQETQYF. The CDR3 DNA sequence: TGTGCCAGTAGCGGGACTAGCGGGTCGGTACAAGAGACCCAGTACTTC.

The chain joins TRBV4-1 to TRBJ2-1; 8 bases agree with TRBD2. Germline V gene data show CDR1 as MGHRA and CDR2 as YSYEKL. This CDR3 contains 18 residues. V shed 2 bases, J shed 1 base, and the junction held 10 bases outside the gene matches. The CDR3, as DNA: TGCGCCAGCAGCCAAACCTTCAGCGGGAGTAGTTCCTACAATGAGCAGTTCTTC. Its translation: CASSQTFSGSSSYNEQFF.

V usage is TRBV10-2 and J usage is TRBJ2-7; weak D call: TRBD1 (6 bases). CDR3 length: 12 residues. The germline V gene encodes CDR1 WSHSY and CDR2 SAAADI. V gave up 7 bases and J gave up 3 bases, with 10 bases separating them. The CDR3 sequence: CASKRDIYEQYF. The CDR3 DNA is TGCGCCAGCAAAAGGGACATCTACGAGCAGTACTTC.

The chain links TRBV7-8 to TRBJ2-5; tentative D call: TRBD2 (6 bases). In germline, CDR1 is SGHVS, CDR2 FQNEAQ. The CDR3 sequence is 15 residues long. V lost 8 bases and J lost 1, with 17 bases in between. CDR3 region: CASLSATSAQETQYF. CDR3 nucleotides: TGTGCCAGCTTGTCCGCGACTAGTGCCCAAGAGACCCAGTACTTC.

V gene TRBV6-5 combines with J gene TRBJ1-4; D is undetermined. Germline CDR1 MNHEY, CDR2 SVGAGI. With 0 bases removed from V and 0 bases from J, the gap between germline ends came to 8 bases. This CDR3 spans 16 amino acids. The CDR3 bases are TGTGCCAGCAGTTACTCGACGGAAGCAACTAATGAAAAACTGTTTTTT. This sequence encodes CASSYSTEATNEKLFF.